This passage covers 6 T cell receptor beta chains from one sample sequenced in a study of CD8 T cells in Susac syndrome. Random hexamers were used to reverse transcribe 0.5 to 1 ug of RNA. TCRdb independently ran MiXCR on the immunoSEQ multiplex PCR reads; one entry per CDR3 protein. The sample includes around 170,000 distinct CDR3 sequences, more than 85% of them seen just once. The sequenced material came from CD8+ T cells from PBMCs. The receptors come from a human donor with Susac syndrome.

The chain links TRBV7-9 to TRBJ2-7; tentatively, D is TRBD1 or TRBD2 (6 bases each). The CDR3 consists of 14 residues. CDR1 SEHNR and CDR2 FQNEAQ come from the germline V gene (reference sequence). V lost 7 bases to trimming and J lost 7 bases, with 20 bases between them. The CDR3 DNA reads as TGTGCCAGCACGGGGGCTTCGGAATCGGGTGAGCAGTACTTC. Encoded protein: CASTGASESGEQYF.

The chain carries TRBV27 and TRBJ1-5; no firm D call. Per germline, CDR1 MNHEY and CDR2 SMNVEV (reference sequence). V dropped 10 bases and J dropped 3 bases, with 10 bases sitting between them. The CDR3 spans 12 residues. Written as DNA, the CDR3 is TGTGCCACGGGGTGGAACAATCAGCCCCAGCATTTT. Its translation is CATGWNNQPQHF.

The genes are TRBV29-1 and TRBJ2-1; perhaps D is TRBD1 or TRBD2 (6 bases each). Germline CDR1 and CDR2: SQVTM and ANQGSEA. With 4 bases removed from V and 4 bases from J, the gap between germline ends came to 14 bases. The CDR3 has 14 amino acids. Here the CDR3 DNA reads TGCAGCGTTGGTACCGGGGGCCGTTACAATGAGCAGTTCTTC. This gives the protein CSVGTGGRYNEQFF.

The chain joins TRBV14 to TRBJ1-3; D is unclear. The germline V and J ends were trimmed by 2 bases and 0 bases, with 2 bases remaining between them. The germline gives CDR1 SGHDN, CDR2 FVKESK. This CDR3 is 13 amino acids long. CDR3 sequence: CASSQPSGNTIYF. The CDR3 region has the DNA TGTGCCAGCAGCCAACCCTCTGGAAACACCATATATTTT.

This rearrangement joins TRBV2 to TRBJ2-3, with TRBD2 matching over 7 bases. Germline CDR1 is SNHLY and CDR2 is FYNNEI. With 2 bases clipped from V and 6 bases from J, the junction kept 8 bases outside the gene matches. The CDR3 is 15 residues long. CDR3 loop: CASSELAGETDTQYF. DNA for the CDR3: TGTGCCAGCAGTGAACTTGCGGGAGAAACGGATACGCAGTATTTT.

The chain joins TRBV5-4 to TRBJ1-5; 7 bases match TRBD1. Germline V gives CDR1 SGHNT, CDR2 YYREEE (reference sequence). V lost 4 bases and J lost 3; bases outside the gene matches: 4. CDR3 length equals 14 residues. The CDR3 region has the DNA TGTGCCAGCAGCCAAGACAGGGTCAATCAGCCCCAGCATTTT. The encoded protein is CASSQDRVNQPQHF. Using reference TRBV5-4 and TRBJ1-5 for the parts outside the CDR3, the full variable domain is ETGVTQSPTHLIKTRGQQVTLRCSSQSGHNTVSWYQQALGQGPQFIFQYYREEENGRGNFPPRFSGLQFPNYSSELNVNALELDDSALYLCASSQDRVNQPQHFGDGTRLSIL.